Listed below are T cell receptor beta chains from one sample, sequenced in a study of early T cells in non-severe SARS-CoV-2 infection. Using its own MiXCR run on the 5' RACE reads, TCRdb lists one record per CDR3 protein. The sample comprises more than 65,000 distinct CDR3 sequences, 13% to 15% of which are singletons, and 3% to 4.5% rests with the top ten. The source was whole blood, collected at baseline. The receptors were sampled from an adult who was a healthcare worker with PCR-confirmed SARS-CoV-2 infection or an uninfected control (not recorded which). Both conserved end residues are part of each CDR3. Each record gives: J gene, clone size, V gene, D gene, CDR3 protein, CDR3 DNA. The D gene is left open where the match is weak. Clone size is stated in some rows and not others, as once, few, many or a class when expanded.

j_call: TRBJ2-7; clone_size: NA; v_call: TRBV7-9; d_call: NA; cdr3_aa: CASSPDSHEQYF; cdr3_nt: TGTGCCAGCAGTCCTGACAGCCACGAGCAGTACTTC
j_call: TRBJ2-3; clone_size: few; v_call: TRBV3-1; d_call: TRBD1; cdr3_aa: CASSQRGQGKTDTQYF; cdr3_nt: TGTGCCAGCAGCCAAAGAGGACAGGGGAAAACAGATACGCAGTATTTT
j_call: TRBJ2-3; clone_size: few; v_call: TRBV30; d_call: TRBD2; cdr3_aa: CAWRRGGSTDTQYF; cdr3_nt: TGTGCCTGGAGGCGCGGGGGTAGCACAGATACGCAGTATTTT
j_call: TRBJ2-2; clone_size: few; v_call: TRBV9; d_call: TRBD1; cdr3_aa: CASSLQGVGTGELFF; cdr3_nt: TGTGCCAGCAGCCTACAGGGGGTTGGCACCGGGGAGCTGTTTTTT
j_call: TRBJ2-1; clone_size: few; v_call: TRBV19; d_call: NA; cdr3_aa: CASSATGSNEQFF; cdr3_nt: TGTGCCAGTAGTGCAACAGGGTCTAATGAGCAGTTCTTC
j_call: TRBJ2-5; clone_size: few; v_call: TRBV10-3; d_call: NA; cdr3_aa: CAIRDSTQETQYF; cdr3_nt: TGTGCCATCAGGGACAGTACCCAAGAGACCCAGTACTTC
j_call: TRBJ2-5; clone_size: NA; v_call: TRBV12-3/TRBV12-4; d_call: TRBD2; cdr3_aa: CASARLAGAETQYF; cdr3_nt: TGTGCCAGCGCCCGACTAGCGGGAGCAGAGACCCAGTACTTC
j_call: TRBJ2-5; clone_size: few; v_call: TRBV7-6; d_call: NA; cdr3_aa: CASSHSLGLETQYF; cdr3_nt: TGTGCCAGCAGCCACAGCTTAGGACTAGAGACCCAGTACTTC
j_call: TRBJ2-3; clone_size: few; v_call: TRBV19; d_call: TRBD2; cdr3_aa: CATSGRGTDTQYF; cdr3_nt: TGTGCCACGAGCGGGAGAGGCACAGATACGCAGTATTTT
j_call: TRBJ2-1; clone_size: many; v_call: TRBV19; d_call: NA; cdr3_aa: CASTALAGKSYNEQFF; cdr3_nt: TGTGCCAGTACCGCGCTAGCTGGGAAGTCCTACAATGAGCAGTTCTTC
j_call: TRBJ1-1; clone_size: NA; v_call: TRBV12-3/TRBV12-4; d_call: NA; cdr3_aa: CATQISTGVEAFF; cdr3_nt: TGTGCCACCCAAATTTCGACAGGAGTTGAAGCTTTCTTT
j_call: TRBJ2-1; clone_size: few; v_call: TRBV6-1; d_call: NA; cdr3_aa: CASMQGSSYNEQFF; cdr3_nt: TGTGCCAGCATGCAGGGATCGTCCTACAATGAGCAGTTCTTC
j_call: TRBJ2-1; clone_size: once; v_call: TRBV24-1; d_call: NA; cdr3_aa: CATSERVSDNEQFF; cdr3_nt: TGTGCCACCAGTGAAAGAGTTAGCGACAATGAGCAGTTCTTC
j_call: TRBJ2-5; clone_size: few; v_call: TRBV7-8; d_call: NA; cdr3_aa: CASSLAWDHSRETQYF; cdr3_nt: TGTGCCAGCAGCTTAGCCTGGGATCACTCGCGGGAGACCCAGTACTTC
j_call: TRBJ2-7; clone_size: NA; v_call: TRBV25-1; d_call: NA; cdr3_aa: CASSEYGRDYEQYF; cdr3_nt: TGTGCCAGCAGTGAATACGGCAGGGACTACGAGCAGTACTTC
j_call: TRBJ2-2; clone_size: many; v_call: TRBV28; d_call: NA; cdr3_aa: CASSLASTGTGELFF; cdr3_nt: TGTGCCAGCAGTTTGGCCAGTACAGGCACCGGGGAGCTGTTTTTT
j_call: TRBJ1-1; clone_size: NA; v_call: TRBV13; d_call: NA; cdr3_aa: CASSLWAGVNTEAFF; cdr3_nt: TGTGCCAGCAGCTTATGGGCAGGGGTGAACACTGAAGCTTTCTTT
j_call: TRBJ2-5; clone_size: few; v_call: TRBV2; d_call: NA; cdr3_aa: CASRRDQYF; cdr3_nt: TGTGCCAGCAGGAGGGACCAGTACTTC
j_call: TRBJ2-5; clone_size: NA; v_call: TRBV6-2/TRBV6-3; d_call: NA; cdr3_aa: CASSPLLRETQYF; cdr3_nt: TGTGCCAGCAGCCCCCTATTGCGGGAGACCCAGTACTTC
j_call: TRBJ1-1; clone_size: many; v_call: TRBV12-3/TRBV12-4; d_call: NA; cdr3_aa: CASSLYRETEAFF; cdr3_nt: TGTGCCAGCAGTTTATATCGGGAAACTGAAGCTTTCTTT
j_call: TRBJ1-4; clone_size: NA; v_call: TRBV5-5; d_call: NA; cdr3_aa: CASSLAPGAGEKLFF; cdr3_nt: TGTGCCAGCAGCTTGGCCCCGGGGGCCGGAGAAAAACTGTTTTTT
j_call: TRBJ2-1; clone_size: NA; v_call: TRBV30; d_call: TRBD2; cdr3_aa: CAWTSGRGSNEQFF; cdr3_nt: TGTGCCTGGACTAGCGGGAGAGGGAGCAATGAGCAGTTCTTC
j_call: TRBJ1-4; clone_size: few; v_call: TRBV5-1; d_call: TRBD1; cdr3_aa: CASSSGTGGEKLFF; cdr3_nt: TGCGCCAGCAGCTCCGGGACAGGGGGAGAAAAACTGTTTTTT
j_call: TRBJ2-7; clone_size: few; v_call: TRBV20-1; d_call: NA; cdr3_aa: CSASGGSYEQYF; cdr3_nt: TGCAGTGCCTCCGGCGGCTCCTACGAGCAGTACTTC
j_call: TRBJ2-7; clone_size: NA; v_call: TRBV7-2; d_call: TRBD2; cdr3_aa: CASSLTGTSTYEQYF; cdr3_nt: TGTGCCAGCAGCTTAACCGGGACTAGCACCTACGAGCAGTACTTC
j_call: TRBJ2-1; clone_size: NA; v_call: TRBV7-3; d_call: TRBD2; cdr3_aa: CASSLLAGDGHEQFF; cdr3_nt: TGTGCCAGCAGCCTACTAGCGGGAGATGGGCATGAGCAGTTCTTC
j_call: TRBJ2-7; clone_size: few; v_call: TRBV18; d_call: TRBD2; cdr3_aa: CASSPRTSGRDEQYF; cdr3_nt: TGTGCCAGCTCACCGCGGACTAGCGGGAGGGACGAGCAGTACTTC
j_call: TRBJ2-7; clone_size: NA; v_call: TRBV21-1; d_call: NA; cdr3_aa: CASSKVGYHSYEQYF; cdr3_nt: TGTGCCAGCAGCAAAGTGGGTTACCACTCCTACGAGCAGTACTTC
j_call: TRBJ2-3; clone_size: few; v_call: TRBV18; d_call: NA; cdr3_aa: CASSLGHGDTDTQYF; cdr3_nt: TGTGCCAGCTCCCTCGGACACGGAGACACAGATACGCAGTATTTT
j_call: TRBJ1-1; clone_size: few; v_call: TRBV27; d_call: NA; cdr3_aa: CASPTQQGTTEAFF; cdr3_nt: TGTGCCAGCCCCACCCAACAGGGTACAACTGAAGCTTTCTTT
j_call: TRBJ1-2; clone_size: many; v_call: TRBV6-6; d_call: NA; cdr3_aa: CASSYAGSYGYTF; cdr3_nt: TGTGCCAGCAGCTACGCGGGGTCTTATGGCTACACCTTC
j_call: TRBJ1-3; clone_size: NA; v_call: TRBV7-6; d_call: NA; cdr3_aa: CASSRMGGVSGNTIYF; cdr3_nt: TGTGCCAGCAGCAGAATGGGGGGCGTCTCTGGAAACACCATATATTTT
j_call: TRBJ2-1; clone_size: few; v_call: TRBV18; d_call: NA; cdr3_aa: CASAGDSSYNEQFF; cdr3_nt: TGTGCCAGCGCGGGGGACAGTTCCTACAATGAGCAGTTCTTC
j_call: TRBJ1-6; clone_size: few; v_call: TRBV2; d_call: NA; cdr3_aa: CASSDRQGGYSPLHF; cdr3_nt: TGTGCCAGCAGCGATCGACAAGGAGGATATTCACCCCTCCACTTT
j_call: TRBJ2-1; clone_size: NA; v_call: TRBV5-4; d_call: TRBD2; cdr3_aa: CASSLDPAGDYNEQFF; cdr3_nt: TGTGCCAGCAGCTTGGATCCAGCGGGAGACTACAATGAGCAGTTCTTC